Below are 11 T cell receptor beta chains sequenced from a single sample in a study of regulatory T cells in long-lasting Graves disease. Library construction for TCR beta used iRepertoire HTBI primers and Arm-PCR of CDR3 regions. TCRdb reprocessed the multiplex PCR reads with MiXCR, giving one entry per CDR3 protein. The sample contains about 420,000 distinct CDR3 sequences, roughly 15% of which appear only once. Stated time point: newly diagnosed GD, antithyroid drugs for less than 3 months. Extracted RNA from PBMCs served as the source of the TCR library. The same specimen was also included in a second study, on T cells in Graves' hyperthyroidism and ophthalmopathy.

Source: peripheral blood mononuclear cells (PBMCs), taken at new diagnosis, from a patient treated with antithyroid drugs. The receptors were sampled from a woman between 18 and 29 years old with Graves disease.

The CDR3 protein is CSAAELVLSYNEQFF. CDR3 DNA: TGCAGTGCTGCCGAACTAGTACTCTCCTACAATGAGCAGTTCTTC. This chain links TRBV20-1 with TRBJ2-1, with D perhaps TRBD2 (5 bases). Germline-derived CDR1 and CDR2 are DFQATT and SNEGSKA (reference sequence). CDR3 size: 15 residues. With 5 bases removed from V and 0 bases from J, the gap between germline ends came to 14 bases.

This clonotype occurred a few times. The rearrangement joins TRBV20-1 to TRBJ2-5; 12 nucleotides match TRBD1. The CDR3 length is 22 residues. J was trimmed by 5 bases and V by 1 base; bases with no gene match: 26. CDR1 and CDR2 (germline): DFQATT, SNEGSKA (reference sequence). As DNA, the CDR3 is TGCAGTGCTAGAGTCTGGGGCAGCCCCCCTCCGGGACAGGGGGCGAGCGGGGAGACCCAGTACTTC. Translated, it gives CSARVWGSPPPGQGASGETQYF.

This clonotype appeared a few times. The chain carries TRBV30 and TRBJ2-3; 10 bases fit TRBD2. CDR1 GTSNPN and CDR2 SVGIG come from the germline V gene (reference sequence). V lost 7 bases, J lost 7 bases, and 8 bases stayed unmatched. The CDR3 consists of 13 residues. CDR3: CALTSGLSNTQYF. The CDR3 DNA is TGTGCCTTGACTAGCGGGTTATCAAATACGCAGTATTTT. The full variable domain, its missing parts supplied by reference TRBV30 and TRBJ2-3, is SQTIHQWPATLVQPVGSPLSLECTVEGTSNPNLYWYRQAAGRGLQLLFYSVGIGQISSEVPQNLSASRPQDRQFILSSKKLLLSDSGFYLCALTSGLSNTQYFGPGTRLTVL.

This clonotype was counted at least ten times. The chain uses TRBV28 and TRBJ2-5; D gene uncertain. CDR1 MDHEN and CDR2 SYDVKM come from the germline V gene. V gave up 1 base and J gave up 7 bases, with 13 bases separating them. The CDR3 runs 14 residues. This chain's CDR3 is CASSLSLGSGTQYF. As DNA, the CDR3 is TGTGCCAGCAGTTTATCCCTCGGATCGGGGACCCAGTACTTC.

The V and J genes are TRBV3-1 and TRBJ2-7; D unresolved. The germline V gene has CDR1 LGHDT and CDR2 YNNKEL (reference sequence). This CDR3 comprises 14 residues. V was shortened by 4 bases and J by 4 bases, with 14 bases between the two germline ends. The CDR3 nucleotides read TGTGCCAGCAGCCTTAGGACGATGGCTTACGAGCAGTACTTC. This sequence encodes CASSLRTMAYEQYF.

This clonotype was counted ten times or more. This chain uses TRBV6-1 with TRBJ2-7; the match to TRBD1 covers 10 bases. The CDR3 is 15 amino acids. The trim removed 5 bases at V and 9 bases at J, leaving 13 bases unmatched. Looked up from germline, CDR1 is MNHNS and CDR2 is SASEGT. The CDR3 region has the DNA TGTGCCAGCAGTCTGACAGGGGGCCCCCCATCTGTGCAGTACTTC. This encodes CASSLTGGPPSVQYF.

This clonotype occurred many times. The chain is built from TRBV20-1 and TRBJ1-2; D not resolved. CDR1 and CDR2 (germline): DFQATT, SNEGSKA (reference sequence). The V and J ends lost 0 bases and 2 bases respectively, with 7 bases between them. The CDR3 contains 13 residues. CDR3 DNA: TGCAGTGCTAGAGATGGGCCCAACTATGGCTACACCTTC. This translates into CSARDGPNYGYTF.

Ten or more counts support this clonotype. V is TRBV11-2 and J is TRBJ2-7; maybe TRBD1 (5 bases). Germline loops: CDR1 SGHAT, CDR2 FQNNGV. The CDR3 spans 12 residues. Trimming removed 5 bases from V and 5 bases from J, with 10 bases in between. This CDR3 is CASSPGFHEQYF. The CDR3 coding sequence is TGTGCCAGCAGCCCAGGGTTCCACGAGCAGTACTTC.

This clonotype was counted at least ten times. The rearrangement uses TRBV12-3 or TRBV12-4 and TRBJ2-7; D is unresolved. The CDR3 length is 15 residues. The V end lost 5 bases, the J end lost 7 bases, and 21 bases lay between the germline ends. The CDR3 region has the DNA TGTGCCAGCAGTCCCATGGCCGCGATCTCTACAGAGCAGTACTTC. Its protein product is CASSPMAAISTEQYF.

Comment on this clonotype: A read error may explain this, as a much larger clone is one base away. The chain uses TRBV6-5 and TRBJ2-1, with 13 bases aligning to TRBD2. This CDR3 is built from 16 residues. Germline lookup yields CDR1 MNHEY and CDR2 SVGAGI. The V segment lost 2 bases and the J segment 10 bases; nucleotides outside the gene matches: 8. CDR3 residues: CASSYAGLAGAGEQFF. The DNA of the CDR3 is TGTGCCAGCAGTTACGCCGGACTAGCGGGAGCGGGCGAGCAGTTCTTC.

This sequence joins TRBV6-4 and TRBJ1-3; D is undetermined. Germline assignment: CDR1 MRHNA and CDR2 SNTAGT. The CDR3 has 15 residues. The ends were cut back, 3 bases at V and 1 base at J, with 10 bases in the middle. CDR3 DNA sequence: TGTGCCAGCAGTGAAGCCGGCGGGTCTGGAAACACCATATATTTT. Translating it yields CASSEAGGSGNTIYF.